This T cell receptor beta chain came from a study of T cell responses to AZD1222 COVID-19 vaccine. Study-wide results and caveats: The reported proportion of spike-specific TCRs targeting unmutated variant regions was nearly half. Distributed over spike, vaccine-associated CD4 TCRs predominated at 160-218 and 743-854. The donor cohort was predominantly white British with a female majority, and clonal diversity may have been underestimated. None of the repertoires were sampled until the peak T cell response had passed.

Clones were sequenced by immunoSEQ multiplex PCR, and TCRdb holds only the in-frame ones, with some missing. This table holds 130,000 or so clones, about 94% found once. As for this clone: Its antigen is as yet unknown.

This sequence was found in an adult in good health. The sequenced sample was peripheral blood, obtained on day 0 of AZD1222 vaccination.

CDR3 coding DNA: TGTGCCAGCAAATTGGAGACCGGGGATTCACCCCTCCACTTT. It codes for CASKLETGDSPLHF. The chain has TRBV2 and TRBJ1-6; D gene uncertain. The CDR3 spans 14 residues. V was trimmed by 7 bases and J by 8 bases, leaving 15 bases between them. Germline values: CDR1 SNHLY, CDR2 FYNNEI.